A single sample is the source of the 3 T cell receptor beta chains below, sequenced in a study of graft-versus-host responses after intestinal transplantation. Generated by immunoSEQ multiplex PCR, the TCRdb table keeps only in-frame clones and is missing some. Here the sample spans around 43,000 clones, roughly 91% being singletons. The sequences come from PBMCs, collected 524 days after transplant. These TCRs come from a human patient who received an intestinal transplant, so some T cells may come from the graft donor.

On this clone: A read error may account for a junction end that differs from germline. This chain uses TRBV5-1 with TRBJ2-3; D gene uncertain. This CDR3 has 15 amino acids. Germline V lookup: CDR1 SGHRS, CDR2 YFSETQ. The CDR3 is CAISPRLAQADTQYF. The CDR3 nucleotides read TGCGCCATCAGCCCCCGTTTGGCACAAGCAGATACGCAGTATTTT.

This clone has just one count. This chain joins TRBV10-3 and TRBJ2-5, with D hard to call. V was cut by 0 bases and J by 6 bases, with 2 bases left in between. Per the germline V gene, CDR1 is ENHRY and CDR2 is SYGVKD. There are 11 residues in the CDR3. This CDR3 is CAISESQTQYF. The CDR3 coding sequence is TGTGCCATCAGTGAGTCGCAGACCCAGTACTTC.

The J gene is TRBJ2-7, the V gene TRBV7-8; D perhaps matches TRBD1 (6 bases). V was shortened by 4 bases and J by 2 bases, with 12 bases between the two germline ends. Germline V gene lookup returns CDR1 SGHVS and CDR2 FQNEAQ. The CDR3 sequence is 14 residues long. The CDR3 DNA reads as TGTGCCAGCAGCTACTACAGGGCCGCCTACGAGCAGTACTTC. Its protein is CASSYYRAAYEQYF.